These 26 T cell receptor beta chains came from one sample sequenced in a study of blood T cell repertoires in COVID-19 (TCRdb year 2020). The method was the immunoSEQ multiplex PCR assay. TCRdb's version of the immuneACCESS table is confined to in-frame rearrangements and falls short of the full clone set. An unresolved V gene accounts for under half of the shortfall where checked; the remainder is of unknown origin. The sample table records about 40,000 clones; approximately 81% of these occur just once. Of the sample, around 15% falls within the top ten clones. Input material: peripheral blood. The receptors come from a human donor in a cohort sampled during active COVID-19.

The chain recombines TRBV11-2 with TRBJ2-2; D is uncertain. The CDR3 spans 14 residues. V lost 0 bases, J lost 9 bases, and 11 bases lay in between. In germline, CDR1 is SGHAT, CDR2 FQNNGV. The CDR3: CASSLDILRRELFF. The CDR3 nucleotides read TGTGCCAGCAGCTTAGATATACTAAGGAGGGAGCTGTTTTTT. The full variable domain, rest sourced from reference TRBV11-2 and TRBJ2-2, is EAGVAQSPRYKIIEKRQSVAFWCNPISGHATLYWYQQILGQGPKLLIQFQNNGVVDDSQLPKDRFSAERLKGVDSTLKIQPAKLEDSAVYLCASSLDILRRELFFGEGSRLTVL.

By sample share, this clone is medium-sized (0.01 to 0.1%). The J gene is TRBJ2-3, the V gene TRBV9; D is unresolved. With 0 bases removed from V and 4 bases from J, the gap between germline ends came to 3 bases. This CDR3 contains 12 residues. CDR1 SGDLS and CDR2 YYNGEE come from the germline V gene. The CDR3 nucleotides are TGTGCCAGCAGCGTAGACTCAGATACGCAGTATTTT. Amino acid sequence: CASSVDSDTQYF.

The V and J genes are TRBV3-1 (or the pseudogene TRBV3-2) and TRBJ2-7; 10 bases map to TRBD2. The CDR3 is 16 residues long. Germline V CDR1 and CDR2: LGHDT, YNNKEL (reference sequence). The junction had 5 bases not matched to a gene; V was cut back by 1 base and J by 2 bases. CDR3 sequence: CASSQVYTSGAYEQYF. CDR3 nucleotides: TGTGCCAGCAGCCAAGTATACACTAGCGGGGCCTACGAGCAGTACTTC.

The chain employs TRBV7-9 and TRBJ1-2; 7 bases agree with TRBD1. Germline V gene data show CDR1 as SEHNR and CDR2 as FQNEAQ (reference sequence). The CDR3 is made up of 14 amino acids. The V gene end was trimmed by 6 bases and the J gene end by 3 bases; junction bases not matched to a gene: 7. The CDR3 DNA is TGTGCCAGCAGGGCCTTTGGGACAGACTATGGCTACACCTTC. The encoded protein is CASRAFGTDYGYTF.

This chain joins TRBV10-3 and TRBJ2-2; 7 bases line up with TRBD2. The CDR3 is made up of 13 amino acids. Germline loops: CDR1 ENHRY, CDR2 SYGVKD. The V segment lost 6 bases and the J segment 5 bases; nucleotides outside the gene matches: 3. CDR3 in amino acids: CAIRGEGTGELFF. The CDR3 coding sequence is TGTGCCATCAGGGGGGAGGGGACCGGGGAGCTGTTTTTT.

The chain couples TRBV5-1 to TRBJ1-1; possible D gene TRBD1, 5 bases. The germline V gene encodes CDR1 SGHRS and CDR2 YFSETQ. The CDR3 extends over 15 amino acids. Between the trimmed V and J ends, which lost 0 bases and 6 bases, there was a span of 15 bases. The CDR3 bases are TGCGCCAGCAGCTTGGCTCAGGGCACCGGCGCTGAAGCTTTCTTT. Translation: CASSLAQGTGAEAFF.

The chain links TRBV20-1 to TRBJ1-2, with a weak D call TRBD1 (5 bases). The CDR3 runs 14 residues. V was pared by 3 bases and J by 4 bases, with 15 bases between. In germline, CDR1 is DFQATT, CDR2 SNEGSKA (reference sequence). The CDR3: CSASSPTVAYGYTF. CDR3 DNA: TGCAGTGCTAGTTCCCCGACAGTAGCCTATGGCTACACCTTC.

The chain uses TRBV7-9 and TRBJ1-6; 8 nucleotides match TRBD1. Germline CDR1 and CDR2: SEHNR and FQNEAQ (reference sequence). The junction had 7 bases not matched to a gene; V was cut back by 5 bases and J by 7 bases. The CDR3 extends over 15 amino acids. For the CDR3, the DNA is TGTGCCAGCAGCCCGAACAGGGGGGAGAATTCACCCCTCCACTTT. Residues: CASSPNRGENSPLHF.

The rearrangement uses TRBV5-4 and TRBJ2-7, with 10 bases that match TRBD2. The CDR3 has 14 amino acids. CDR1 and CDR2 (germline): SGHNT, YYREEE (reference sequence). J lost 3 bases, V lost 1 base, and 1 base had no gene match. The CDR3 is CASSLQRGGYEQYF. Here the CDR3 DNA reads TGTGCCAGCAGCTTGCAGCGGGGGGGCTACGAGCAGTACTTC. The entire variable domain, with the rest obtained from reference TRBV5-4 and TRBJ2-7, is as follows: ETGVTQSPTHLIKTRGQQVTLRCSSQSGHNTVSWYQQALGQGPQFIFQYYREEENGRGNFPPRFSGLQFPNYSSELNVNALELDDSALYLCASSLQRGGYEQYFGPGTRLTVT.

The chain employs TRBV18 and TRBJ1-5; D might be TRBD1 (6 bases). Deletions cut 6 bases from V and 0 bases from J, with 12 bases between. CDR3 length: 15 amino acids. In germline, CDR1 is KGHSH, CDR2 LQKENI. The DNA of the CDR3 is TGTGCCAGCTCGCAGGACAGTTATAGCAATCAGCCCCAGCATTTT. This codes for CASSQDSYSNQPQHF.

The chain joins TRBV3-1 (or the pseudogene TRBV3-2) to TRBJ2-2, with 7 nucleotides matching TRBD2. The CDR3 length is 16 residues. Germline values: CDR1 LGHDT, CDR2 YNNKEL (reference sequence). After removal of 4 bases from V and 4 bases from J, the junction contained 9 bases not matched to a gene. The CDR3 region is CASSRGGGRGTGELFF. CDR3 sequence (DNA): TGTGCCAGCAGCCGCGGGGGTGGGCGGGGCACCGGGGAGCTGTTTTTT.

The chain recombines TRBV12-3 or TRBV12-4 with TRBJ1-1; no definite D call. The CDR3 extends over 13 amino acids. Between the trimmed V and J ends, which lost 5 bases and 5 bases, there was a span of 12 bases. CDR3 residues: CASSPPAATEAFF. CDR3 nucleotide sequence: TGTGCCAGCAGTCCCCCCGCTGCGACTGAAGCTTTCTTT.

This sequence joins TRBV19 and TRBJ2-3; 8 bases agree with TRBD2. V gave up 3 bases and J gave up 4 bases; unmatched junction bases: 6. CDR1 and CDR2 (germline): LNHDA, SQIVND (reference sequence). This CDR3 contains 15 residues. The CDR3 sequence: CASSMAGLAADTQYF. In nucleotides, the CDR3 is TGTGCCAGTAGTATGGCCGGACTAGCCGCAGATACGCAGTATTTT.

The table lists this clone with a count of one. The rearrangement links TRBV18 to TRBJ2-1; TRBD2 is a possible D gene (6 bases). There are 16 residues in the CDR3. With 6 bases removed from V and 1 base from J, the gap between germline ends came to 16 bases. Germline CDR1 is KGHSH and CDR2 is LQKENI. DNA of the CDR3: TGTGCCAGCTCGCGCCCGGCGGGGAGGTCCTACAATGAGCAGTTCTTC. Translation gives CASSRPAGRSYNEQFF.

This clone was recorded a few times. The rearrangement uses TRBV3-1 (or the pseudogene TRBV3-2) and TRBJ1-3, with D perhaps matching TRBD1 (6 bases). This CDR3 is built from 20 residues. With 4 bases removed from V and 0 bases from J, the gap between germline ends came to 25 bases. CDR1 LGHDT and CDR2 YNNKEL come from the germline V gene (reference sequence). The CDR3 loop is CASSLTPGGYNARSGNTIYF. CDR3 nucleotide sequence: TGTGCCAGCAGCCTAACTCCGGGGGGCTACAACGCTCGCTCTGGAAACACCATATATTTT.

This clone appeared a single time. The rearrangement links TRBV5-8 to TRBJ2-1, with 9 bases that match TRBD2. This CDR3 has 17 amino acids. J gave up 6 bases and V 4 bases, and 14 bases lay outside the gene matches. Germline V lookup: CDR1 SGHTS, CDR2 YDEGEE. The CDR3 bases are TGTGCCAGCAGCCCTGGGGCGGGGGGGCATCAGATCAATGAGCAGTTCTTC. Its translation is CASSPGAGGHQINEQFF.

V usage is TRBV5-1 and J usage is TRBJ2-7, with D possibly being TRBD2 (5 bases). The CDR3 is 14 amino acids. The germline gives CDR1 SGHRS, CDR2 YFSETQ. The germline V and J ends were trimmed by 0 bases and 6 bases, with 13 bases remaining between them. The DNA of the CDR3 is TGCGCCAGCAGCTTGGCTGCACGGGGTCCCGAGCAGTACTTC. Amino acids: CASSLAARGPEQYF.

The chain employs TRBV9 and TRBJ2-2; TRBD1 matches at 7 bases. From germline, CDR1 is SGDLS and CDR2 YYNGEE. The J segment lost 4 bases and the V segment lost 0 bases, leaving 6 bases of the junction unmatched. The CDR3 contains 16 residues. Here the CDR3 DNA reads TGTGCCAGCAGCGTAGTAGCCAGGGGGACCACCGGGGAGCTGTTTTTT. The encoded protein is CASSVVARGTTGELFF.

The CDR3 DNA reads as TGTGCCAGCAGTCCAGGGGGAGCTAGCTATGGCTACACCTTC. This encodes CASSPGGASYGYTF. The chain carries TRBV6-5 and TRBJ1-2, with 7 bases that match TRBD1. The J segment lost 4 bases and the V segment lost 5 bases, leaving 7 bases of the junction unmatched. Germline V gene sequence: CDR1 MNHEY, CDR2 SVGAGI. The CDR3 covers 14 residues.

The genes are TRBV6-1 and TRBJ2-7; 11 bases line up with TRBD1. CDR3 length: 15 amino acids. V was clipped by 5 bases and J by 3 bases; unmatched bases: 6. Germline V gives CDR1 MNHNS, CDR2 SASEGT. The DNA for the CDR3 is TGTGCCAGCAGTATACAGGGACAGGGGGTCTACGAGCAGTACTTC. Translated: CASSIQGQGVYEQYF.

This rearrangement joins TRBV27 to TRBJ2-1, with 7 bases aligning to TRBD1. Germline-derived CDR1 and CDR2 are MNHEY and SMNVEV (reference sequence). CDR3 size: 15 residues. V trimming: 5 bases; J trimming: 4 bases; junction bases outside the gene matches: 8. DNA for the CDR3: TGTGCCAGCAGTACCGACCCACAGGGGTACAATGAGCAGTTCTTC. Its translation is CASSTDPQGYNEQFF.

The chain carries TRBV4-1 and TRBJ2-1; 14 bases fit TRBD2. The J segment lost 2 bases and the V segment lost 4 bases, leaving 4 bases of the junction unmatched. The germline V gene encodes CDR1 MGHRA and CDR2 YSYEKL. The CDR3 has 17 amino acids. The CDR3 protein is CASSLRLAGGTYNEQFF. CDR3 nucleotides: TGCGCCAGCAGCCTCCGACTAGCGGGGGGGACCTACAATGAGCAGTTCTTC.

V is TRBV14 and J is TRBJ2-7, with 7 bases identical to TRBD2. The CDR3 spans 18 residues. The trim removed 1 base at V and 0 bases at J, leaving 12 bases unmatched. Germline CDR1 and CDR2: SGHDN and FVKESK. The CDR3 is CASSQVAWDYLLSYEQYF. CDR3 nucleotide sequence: TGTGCCAGCAGCCAAGTAGCGTGGGACTACCTCCTCTCCTACGAGCAGTACTTC.

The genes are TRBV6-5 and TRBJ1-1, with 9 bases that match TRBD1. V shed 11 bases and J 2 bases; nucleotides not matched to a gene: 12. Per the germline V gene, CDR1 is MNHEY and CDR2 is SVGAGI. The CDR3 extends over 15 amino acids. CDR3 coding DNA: TGTGCCCTAGGTCTACAGGGGGCGATAAACACTGAAGCTTTCTTT. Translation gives CALGLQGAINTEAFF.

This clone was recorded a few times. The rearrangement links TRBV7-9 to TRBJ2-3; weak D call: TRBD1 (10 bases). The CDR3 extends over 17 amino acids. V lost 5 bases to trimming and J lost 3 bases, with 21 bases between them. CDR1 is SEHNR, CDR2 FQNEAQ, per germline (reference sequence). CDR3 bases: TGTGCCAGCAGCAAGCGGGGGGACAGGGGAGAGACAGATACGCAGTATTTT. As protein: CASSKRGDRGETDTQYF.

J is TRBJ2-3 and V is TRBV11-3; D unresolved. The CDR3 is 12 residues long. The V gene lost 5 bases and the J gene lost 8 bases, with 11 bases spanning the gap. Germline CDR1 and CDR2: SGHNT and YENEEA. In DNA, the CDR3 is TGTGCCAGCAGCCCCCCCGGTGGTACGCAGTATTTT. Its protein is CASSPPGGTQYF. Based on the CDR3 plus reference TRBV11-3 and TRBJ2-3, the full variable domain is EAGVVQSPRYKIIEKKQPVAFWCNPISGHNTLYWYLQNLGQGPELLIRYENEEAVDDSQLPKDRFSAERLKGVDSTLKIQPAELGDSAVYLCASSPPGGTQYFGPGTRLTVL.